This TCR beta chain derives from a study of cytomegalovirus exposure and HLA in healthy donors. It was with 60 Vbeta and 13 Jbeta primers that the PCR ran. Sequenced by immunoSEQ multiplex PCR; TCRdb stores in-frame clones only, minus some. Of 150,000 to 200,000 clones in the sample, roughly 87% were seen once. This CDR3 comprises 16 residues. The germline V gene has CDR1 MNHNY and CDR2 SVGAGI (reference sequence). Between the trimmed V and J ends, which lost 2 bases and 6 bases, there was a span of 20 bases. The sequenced sample consisted of PBMCs. This receptor was taken from a boy aged 2 to 10 in good health and CMV-seronegative. This rearrangement joins TRBV6-6 to TRBJ2-7; a weak D match, TRBD1 (6 bases). The CDR3 region is CASSYHDIQGQGEQYF. Here the CDR3 DNA reads TGTGCCAGCAGTTACCATGACATACAGGGTCAGGGCGAGCAGTACTTC.